The 20 T cell receptor beta chains below come from one sample, sequenced in a study of T cell responses to AZD1222 COVID-19 vaccine. TCRdb keeps only in-frame clones here, not all; method: immunoSEQ multiplex PCR. The sample contains approximately 70,000 clones, roughly 84% of which appear only once. The source was peripheral blood, collected on day 0 of AZD1222 vaccination. These receptors originate from an adult in good health.

The CDR3 region is CASSPGLGLANTSTDTQYF. CDR3 DNA sequence: TGTGCCAGCTCACCAGGTTTGGGACTAGCGAATACTAGCACAGATACGCAGTATTTT. The chain joins TRBV18 to TRBJ2-3; 10 bases match TRBD2. The trim removed 2 bases at V and 0 bases at J, leaving 11 bases unmatched. The CDR3 is 19 amino acids. Germline CDR1 KGHSH, CDR2 LQKENI.

The chain's CDR3 is CASSQPPAGAEQFF. The DNA for the CDR3 is TGTGCCAGCAGCCAGCCTCCCGCGGGGGCGGAACAGTTCTTC. The chain combines TRBV3-1 (or the pseudogene TRBV3-2) with TRBJ2-1; D may be TRBD2 (7 bases). Trimming stripped 3 bases from V and 13 bases from J, with 19 bases between. Germline-derived CDR1 and CDR2 are LGHDT and YNNKEL (reference sequence). This CDR3 contains 14 residues.

The chain recombines TRBV5-8 with TRBJ1-6; 9 bases align to TRBD1. Germline V lookup: CDR1 SGHTS, CDR2 YDEGEE. Trimming cost V 0 bases and J 10 bases; bases outside gene matches: 8. The CDR3 has 16 residues. The chain's CDR3 is CASSLVIGQGISPLHF. CDR3 nucleotide sequence: TGTGCCAGCAGCTTGGTGATTGGACAGGGGATCTCACCCCTCCACTTT. Variable domain in full (rest from reference TRBV5-8 and TRBJ1-6): EAGVTQSPTHLIKTRGQQATLRCSPISGHTSVYWYQQALGLGLQFLLWYDEGEERNRGNFPPRFSGRQFPNYSSELNVNALELEDSALYLCASSLVIGQGISPLHFGNGTRLTVT.

Concerning this clone itself: The junction shows a germline mismatch at one end, possibly a read error. The rearrangement uses TRBV7-2 and TRBJ1-2; D remains unclear. This CDR3 contains 12 residues. Germline CDR1 is SGHTA and CDR2 is FQGNSA. The CDR3 is CASRWRTADCNF. DNA of the CDR3: TGTGCCAGCAGATGGAGGACGGCCGATTGTAACTTC.

The rearrangement joins TRBV3-1 (or the pseudogene TRBV3-2) to TRBJ2-2; unclear D gene. The germline V gene encodes CDR1 LGHDT and CDR2 YNNKEL (reference sequence). The ends were cut back, 1 base at V and 4 bases at J, with 7 bases in the middle. CDR3 length: 14 amino acids. In nucleotides, the CDR3 is TGTGCCAGCAGCCAAGGGCGGCCCACCGGGGAGCTGTTTTTT. Protein sequence: CASSQGRPTGELFF.

This sequence joins TRBV5-1 and TRBJ2-2; no clear D. There are 14 residues in the CDR3. Deletions cut 1 base from V and 1 base from J, with 5 bases between. Germline V gene lookup returns CDR1 SGHRS and CDR2 YFSETQ. The CDR3 reads CASSLRQNTGELFF. CDR3 nucleotide sequence: TGCGCCAGCAGCTTGAGACAGAACACCGGGGAGCTGTTTTTT.

The CDR3 DNA sequence: TGTGCCAGCAGTTTGACCCCGAACACTGAAGCTTTCTTT. Translated: CASSLTPNTEAFF. V gene TRBV12-3 or TRBV12-4 combines with J gene TRBJ1-1; D is uncertain. The CDR3 spans 13 residues. Trimming left V 3 bases short and J 1 base short, with 6 bases between.

The chain is built from TRBV3-1 (or the pseudogene TRBV3-2) and TRBJ2-3; a possible D gene is TRBD1 (7 bases). There are 18 residues in the CDR3. Germline CDR1 LGHDT, CDR2 YNNKEL (reference sequence). Trimming removed 1 base from V and 6 bases from J, with 23 bases in between. The DNA for the CDR3 is TGTGCCAGCAGCCAAGCCTCCCTTGGGGCAGGGGGGATGGATACGCAGTATTTT. Translated: CASSQASLGAGGMDTQYF.

The chain carries TRBV5-5 and TRBJ2-7, with 9 nucleotides matching TRBD1. Germline V gene data show CDR1 as SGHKS and CDR2 as YYEKEE (reference sequence). The trim removed 4 bases at V and 1 base at J, leaving 3 bases unmatched. This CDR3 spans 14 amino acids. The CDR3 here is CASSGTGYSYEQYF. The CDR3 DNA sequence: TGTGCCAGCAGCGGGACAGGGTATTCCTACGAGCAGTACTTC.

With regard to this clone: One junction end does not reproduce the germline sequence, and a read error may be involved. The V and J genes are TRBV28 and TRBJ2-1; D is possibly TRBD2 (6 bases). This CDR3 region has 11 residues. Germline CDR1 and CDR2: MDHEN and SYDVKM. CDR3 in amino acids: CASSLAGRLIF. CDR3 bases: TGTGCCAGCAGTCTCGCGGGACGACTCATCTTC. The full variable domain, completed using reference TRBV28 and TRBJ2-1, is DVKVTQSSRYLVKRTGEKVFLECVQDMDHENMFWYRQDPGLGLRLIYFSYDVKMKEKGDIPEGYSVSREKKERFSLILESASTNQTSMYLCASSLAGRLIFGPGTRLTVL.

Here the CDR3 DNA reads TGCAGTGCTGAGAGACAGGACCTGGAGTATTTT. Translation: CSAERQDLEYF. V gene TRBV20-1 combines with J gene TRBJ2-3; maybe TRBD1 (6 bases). Per germline, CDR1 DFQATT and CDR2 SNEGSKA (reference sequence). The CDR3 has 11 amino acids. V was cut by 5 bases and J by 13 bases, with 16 bases left in between.

This chain uses TRBV4-1 with TRBJ2-1, with D hard to call. V was trimmed by 3 bases and J by 7 bases, leaving 4 bases between them. This CDR3 is built from 11 residues. From germline, CDR1 is MGHRA and CDR2 YSYEKL. CDR3 in amino acids: CASSQGNEQFF. The CDR3 DNA follows: TGCGCCAGCAGCCAGGGTAATGAGCAGTTCTTC.

The J gene is TRBJ2-5, the V gene TRBV6-5; D not resolved. Deletions cut 6 bases from V and 4 bases from J, with 18 bases between. Germline CDR1 is MNHEY and CDR2 is SVGAGI. The CDR3 runs 15 residues. As DNA, the CDR3 is TGTGCCAGCAGCCGTTCGAAGGGTGGTTCAGAGACCCAGTACTTC. It translates to CASSRSKGGSETQYF.

The rearrangement uses TRBV29-1 and TRBJ1-3; D gene ambiguous. Germline CDR1 reads SQVTM; CDR2 reads ANQGSEA. The V end was cut by 4 bases, the J end by 4 bases, with 5 bases between. CDR3 length: 11 residues. CDR3 DNA: TGCAGCGTTGTGGTAGGAAACACCATATATTTT. The encoded protein is CSVVVGNTIYF.

In its sample, this clone was seen once. This chain uses TRBV9 with TRBJ2-2; weak D call: TRBD1 (6 bases). Germline CDR1 SGDLS, CDR2 YYNGEE. Between the trimmed V and J ends, which lost 0 bases and 6 bases, there was a span of 15 bases. There are 16 residues in the CDR3. The CDR3 nucleotides are TGTGCCAGCAGCGTAGCGGGGACACGTGTGTCCGGGGAGCTGTTTTTT. Translated, it gives CASSVAGTRVSGELFF.

The chain is built from TRBV19 and TRBJ1-2, with D tentatively TRBD1 (6 bases). Trimming stripped 7 bases from V and 5 bases from J, with 11 bases between. CDR1 is LNHDA, CDR2 SQIVND, per germline (reference sequence). The CDR3 is 12 residues long. The CDR3 sequence is CASTDQGYGYTF. The DNA of the CDR3 is TGTGCCAGTACCGACCAGGGGTATGGCTACACCTTC.

V is TRBV3-1 (or the pseudogene TRBV3-2) and J is TRBJ1-1, with D perhaps matching TRBD1 (6 bases). The V and J ends lost 4 bases and 4 bases respectively, with 19 bases between them. Germline assignment: CDR1 LGHDT and CDR2 YNNKEL (reference sequence). This CDR3 is built from 16 residues. The CDR3 region is CASSRVTRGPSTEAFF. CDR3 DNA: TGTGCCAGCAGCCGAGTAACCAGGGGCCCCAGCACTGAAGCTTTCTTT.

By frequency in the sample, this clone is medium-sized. The chain combines TRBV3-1 (or the pseudogene TRBV3-2) with TRBJ1-2, with 12 bases aligning to TRBD1. Trimming removed 4 bases from V and 7 bases from J; junction bases left unmatched: 7. This CDR3 region has 15 residues. Germline loops: CDR1 LGHDT, CDR2 YNNKEL (reference sequence). The CDR3 coding sequence is TGTGCCAGCAGCCTACCGGGACAGGGGGCAGGTGGCTACACCTTC. Translated, it gives CASSLPGQGAGGYTF.

This clone was recorded once. J is TRBJ2-7 and V is TRBV5-6, with D unresolved. V shed 0 bases and J shed 1 base, with 11 bases lying between them. The CDR3 runs 15 residues. CDR1 and CDR2 (germline): SGHDT, YYEEEE. CDR3 DNA: TGTGCCAGCAGCTTGGCCAATCCGGGTTCCTACGAGCAGTACTTC. Translated: CASSLANPGSYEQYF. The full variable domain, completed using reference TRBV5-6 and TRBJ2-7, is DAGVTQSPTHLIKTRGQQVTLRCSPKSGHDTVSWYQQALGQGPQFIFQYYEEEERQRGNFPDRFSGHQFPNYSSELNVNALLLGDSALYLCASSLANPGSYEQYFGPGTRLTVT.

This clone has a single count. The V gene is TRBV7-3, the J gene TRBJ2-1; D is undetermined. V shed 5 bases and J shed 4 bases, with 9 bases lying between them. The CDR3 spans 13 residues. Germline V CDR1 and CDR2: SGHTA, FQGTGA. Written as DNA, the CDR3 is TGTGCCAGCAGCAAGAATGATTACAATGAGCAGTTCTTC. It codes for CASSKNDYNEQFF.